The clone carrying this TCR beta chain was recorded at least ten times. The data are from a study of CD8+CD57+ T cells in acquired aplastic anemia. Germline CDR1 and CDR2: DFQATT and SNEGSKA (reference sequence). J lost 5 bases, V lost 5 bases, and 3 bases had no gene match. The CDR3 is made up of 15 amino acids. CDR3 and TCR beta VDJ profiling relied on a genomic DNA template. TCRdb reprocessed the reads with MiXCR, giving one entry per CDR3 protein. The profile covers hundreds of thousands of distinct CDR3 sequences, with 45% to 65% appearing a single time and 6.5% to 10% taken by the ten largest. Sequencing was performed on sorted CD4+, CD8+, or CD8+CD57+ T cells (not recorded which) from PBMCs. The chain recombines TRBV20-1 with TRBJ2-2; 15 positions agree with TRBD2. The receptor comes from a human donor with severe aplastic anemia or a healthy control (not recorded which). CDR3 protein: CSAAGTSGGTGELFF. In DNA, the CDR3 is TGCAGTGCTGCCGGGACTAGCGGGGGGACCGGGGAGCTGTTTTTT.